This T cell receptor beta chain was obtained from a study of cytomegalovirus exposure and HLA in healthy donors. PCR employed 60 Vbeta and 13 Jbeta primers. TCRdb keeps only in-frame clones here, not all; method: immunoSEQ multiplex PCR. This sample has fewer than 100,000 clones; approximately 80% occur once, and the top ten carry 0.7% to 0.85%. This clone was observed a few times. The specimen sequenced was PBMCs. The source of this sequence is a woman aged 55-70 years in good health and CMV-seronegative.

CDR3 DNA sequence: TGTGCCAGCAGTGGACAGGGGTGGACTGAAGCTTTCTTT. Translation: CASSGQGWTEAFF. The chain carries TRBV2 and TRBJ1-1, with 8 bases lining up with TRBD1. This CDR3 region has 13 residues. Unmatched junction bases numbered 3, after V lost 4 bases and J lost 5 bases. Germline V gives CDR1 SNHLY, CDR2 FYNNEI.